One and the same sample provided the 14 T cell receptor beta chains below, sequenced in a study of tumor and adjacent non-tumor tissue in lung cancer (dated by TCRdb to the late 2010s). RNA was isolated from bulk, unsorted tissue, and RNA quality was assessed with a NanoDrop ND-1000 and an Agilent 2100. The library came from multiplex PCR. Instrument on record: Illumina HiSeq 2500. Following protocols modified from ARM-PCR, the researchers constructed TCRbeta libraries through three rounds of nested PCR with primers (Table S4). TCRdb reworked the public reads: Q25 trimming with fastp, MiXCR clone assembly, productive beta chains retained. Every entry covers one CDR3 protein and lists the most common genes and DNA from its rows. This sample comprises fewer than 120,000 distinct CDR3 sequences, approximately 80% of them detected only once. The top ten constitute 22% of the sample. The sample was lung tumor tissue. The receptors shown here come from a man in his 70s with non-small cell lung cancer.

A word on this clonotype: A read error may produce the germline difference seen at one junction end. The gene calls are TRBV6-1 and TRBJ2-1; a possible D gene is TRBD2 (5 bases). Germline loops: CDR1 MNHNS, CDR2 SASEGT. The CDR3 sequence is 16 residues long. The CDR3 is CASSGPRGLTYNVQFF. CDR3 in DNA: TGTGCCAGCAGTGGTCCTCGCGGGTTAACCTACAATGTGCAGTTCTTC.

V gene TRBV29-1 combines with J gene TRBJ2-7, with D uncertain. The V and J ends lost 3 bases and 7 bases respectively, with 10 bases between them. The germline V gene has CDR1 SQVTM and CDR2 ANQGSEA. This CDR3 spans 11 amino acids. CDR3 protein: CSVESQREQYF. In nucleotides, the CDR3 is TGCAGCGTTGAGTCGCAGCGTGAGCAGTACTTC.

The chain uses TRBV10-3 and TRBJ2-7; possible D gene TRBD1, 5 bases. This CDR3 is built from 13 residues. CDR1 is ENHRY, CDR2 SYGVKD, per germline. V gave up 8 bases and J gave up 7 bases, with 18 bases separating them. CDR3 nucleotides: TGTGCCATCCGGGCAGGGCCGGATGGGGAGCAGTACTTC. This translates into CAIRAGPDGEQYF.

About this clonotype itself: Being one base from a much bigger clone, this may be a read error. The V call is TRBV28, the J call TRBJ1-2; the D is unclear. The CDR3 is 13 residues long. Germline CDR1 reads MDHEN; CDR2 reads SYDVKM. Trimming took 5 bases from V and 2 from J, leaving 9 bases between them. The CDR3 DNA is TGTGCCAGCAGTCTTGCGGAGAACTATGGCTACACCTTC. Translation: CASSLAENYGYTF.

For this clonotype: An end of the junction differs from the germline gene, which may be a read error. DNA of the CDR3: TGTGCCAGTAGCTTGGGGTTAACTAATTCTGGGGCCATCGTCCTGACTTTC. It specifies CASSLGLTNSGAIVLTF. The rearrangement links TRBV11-2 to TRBJ2-6, with a weak D call TRBD1 (5 bases). The germline CDR1 and CDR2 sequences are SGHAT and FQNNGV. There are 17 residues in the CDR3.

V usage is TRBV6-5 and J usage is TRBJ2-5; D tentatively reads TRBD1 or TRBD2 (6 bases each). V was cut by 6 bases and J by 2 bases, with 13 bases left in between. The CDR3 extends over 14 amino acids. Germline V lookup: CDR1 MNHEY, CDR2 SVGAGI. CDR3 DNA: TGTGCCAGCAGGCCCCCGGGGGCTCAAGAGACCCAGTACTTC. It codes for CASRPPGAQETQYF.

V gene TRBV12-3 or TRBV12-4 combines with J gene TRBJ2-1; D unclear. V was trimmed by 9 bases and J by 4 bases, leaving 13 bases between them. There are 13 residues in the CDR3. The CDR3, as DNA: TGTGCCAGGACTCCAGAGATGTACAATGAGCAGTTCTTC. Translating it yields CARTPEMYNEQFF.

This rearrangement joins TRBV4-3 to TRBJ2-7; 14 nucleotides agree with TRBD2. Germline CDR1 LGHNA, CDR2 YSLEER. J was trimmed by 0 bases and V by 1 base; bases with no gene match: 14. The CDR3 spans 21 residues. The CDR3 loop reads CASSQVRNSKGLAGGSYEQYF. For the CDR3, the DNA is TGCGCCAGCAGCCAAGTCCGTAACTCGAAAGGACTAGCGGGAGGCTCCTACGAGCAGTACTTC.

As regards this clonotype: Its ends do not fully match the called genes, so a read error is possible. The chain employs TRBV6-2 or TRBV6-3 and TRBJ2-2, with D possibly being TRBD2 (6 bases). The CDR3 sequence is 16 residues long. The V gene's germline CDR1 is MNHEY and CDR2 SVGEGT. The DNA for the CDR3 is TGTGCCAGCAGTCTAGGCCTAGCAGGAGTATCCGGGGGGCTGTTTTTT. This codes for CASSLGLAGVSGGLFF.

As regards this clonotype: The junction differs from germline at one of its ends, possibly a read error. The CDR3 reads CASSRTVYGERLFF. The CDR3 coding sequence is TGTGCCAGTAGTAGGACAGTCTATGGTGAAAGACTGTTTTTT. The chain combines TRBV11-3 with TRBJ1-4, with D possibly matching TRBD1 (6 bases). Germline CDR1 and CDR2: SGHNT and YENEEA. The CDR3 is made up of 14 amino acids.

This chain joins TRBV4-3 and TRBJ1-3; D is unclear. Per the germline V gene, CDR1 is LGHNA and CDR2 is YSLEER. Trimming shortened V by 8 bases and J by 2 bases, and 10 bases separated the two germline ends. There are 13 residues in the CDR3. Written as DNA, the CDR3 is TGCGCCAGCTGTTTAAAAACTGGAAACACCATATATTTT. Translated: CASCLKTGNTIYF.

Note on this clonotype: A junction end diverges from the germline sequence, so it may reflect a read error. The chain couples TRBV5-5 to TRBJ1-5, with D possibly matching TRBD1 (5 bases). Germline lookup yields CDR1 SGHKS and CDR2 YYEKEE (reference sequence). This CDR3 has 16 residues. CDR3 DNA: TGTGCCAGCAGCTTTGGTAGGGCAACAGGCAATAAGCCCCAGCGTTTT. It codes for CASSFGRATGNKPQRF.

The rearrangement links TRBV10-3 to TRBJ1-2, with no clear D. V gave up 11 bases and J gave up 0 bases, with 13 bases separating them. The CDR3 runs 13 residues. From germline, CDR1 is ENHRY and CDR2 SYGVKD. The CDR3 here is CASFLSPNYGYTF. Here the CDR3 DNA reads TGTGCCTCTTTCCTGTCCCCTAACTATGGCTACACCTTC.

As regards this clonotype: This could be a read error, since a much larger clone is one nucleotide away. The rearrangement links TRBV28 to TRBJ1-5; tentatively, D is TRBD1 (6 bases). The CDR3 spans 15 residues. Germline assignment: CDR1 MDHEN and CDR2 SYDVKM. The CDR3 DNA follows: TGTGCCAGCAGTTTCCAGGGGCTTGGCAATCAGCCCCATCATTTT. Its protein is CASSFQGLGNQPHHF.